A single sample gave rise to the 22 T cell receptor beta chains below, sequenced in a study of tumour-infiltrating T cells in Burkitt lymphoma (dated by TCRdb to about 2020). To prepare the library, the immunoSEQ multiplex PCR assay was applied. TCRdb re-hosts the immuneACCESS table, in-frame sequences only. Its copies lack some clones; in the studies checked, an unresolved V gene accounts for under half of them, and the cause for the rest is not known. Recorded for this sample are 14,000 or so clones; 30% of them occurred a single time. The leading ten clones occupy 6.2% of the sample. The material sequenced was tumor tissue. These receptors were taken from a human donor with diffuse large B-cell lymphoma.

In this sample, this clone turned up a few times. V gene TRBV7-3 combines with J gene TRBJ2-1, with 7 bases fitting TRBD2. Germline V gene sequence: CDR1 SGHTA, CDR2 FQGTGA. CDR3 length: 15 amino acids. V gave up 2 bases and J gave up 4 bases; unmatched junction bases: 5. CDR3 DNA sequence: TGTGCCAGCAGCTTACAAGCGGGGCTATACAATGAGCAGTTCTTC. Residues: CASSLQAGLYNEQFF.

This clone was observed a handful of times. This chain connects TRBV20-1 to TRBJ2-1; D is ambiguous. Germline-derived CDR1 and CDR2 are DFQATT and SNEGSKA (reference sequence). This CDR3 has 11 amino acids. V shed 5 bases and J shed 10 bases, with 12 bases lying between them. The CDR3 DNA sequence: TGCAGTGCTGACGTGGGCAGGGAGCAGTTCTTC. Translated, it gives CSADVGREQFF.

V gene TRBV4-1 combines with J gene TRBJ2-2; TRBD1 is a possible D gene (6 bases). V lost 2 bases to trimming and J lost 5 bases, with 12 bases between them. CDR1 is MGHRA and CDR2 is YSYEKL in the germline V gene. This CDR3 is 15 amino acids long. CDR3 DNA: TGCGCCAGCAGCCAAACAACAGGGCCGACCGGGGAGCTGTTTTTT. Amino acids: CASSQTTGPTGELFF.

The chain joins TRBV7-9 to TRBJ2-3; 7 bases agree with TRBD2. This CDR3 spans 17 amino acids. V was pared by 5 bases and J by 7 bases, with 18 bases of the junction left unmatched. From germline, CDR1 is SEHNR and CDR2 FQNEAQ (reference sequence). The CDR3 here is CASSPPRLAGEGYTQYF. CDR3 DNA sequence: TGTGCCAGCAGCCCTCCCCGACTAGCCGGAGAGGGATATACGCAGTATTTT.

This clone was seen only a few times. The V gene is TRBV10-3, the J gene TRBJ1-1; no reliable D call. Trimming left V 7 bases short and J 7 bases short, with 25 bases between. CDR3 length: 16 residues. The germline V gene encodes CDR1 ENHRY and CDR2 SYGVKD. CDR3: CAIKRGPGPSTIEAFF. The DNA for the CDR3 is TGTGCCATCAAACGAGGCCCAGGTCCGTCAACAATTGAAGCTTTCTTT.

The chain uses TRBV7-2 and TRBJ1-3; no clear D. Germline lookup yields CDR1 SGHTA and CDR2 FQGNSA. Trimming left V 5 bases short and J 1 base short, with 9 bases between. The CDR3 is 14 amino acids. The CDR3 coding sequence is TGTGCCAGCAGCGCCGTTTTATCTGGAAACACCATATATTTT. Protein: CASSAVLSGNTIYF.

This clone has a handful of counts. The chain couples TRBV4-1 to TRBJ1-5; D is undetermined. With 1 base removed from V and 2 bases from J, the gap between germline ends came to 6 bases. Germline CDR1 and CDR2: MGHRA and YSYEKL. CDR3 size: 14 residues. CDR3 amino acids: CASSQGDGNQPQHF. In nucleotides, the CDR3 is TGCGCCAGCAGCCAAGGGGATGGCAATCAGCCCCAGCATTTT.

This clone was detected once. This sequence joins TRBV19 and TRBJ2-6, with no clear D. The V end lost 4 bases, the J end lost 4 bases, and 11 bases lay between the germline ends. CDR3 length: 15 residues. Germline V gives CDR1 LNHDA, CDR2 SQIVND (reference sequence). The DNA of the CDR3 is TGTGCCAGTAGTACACGACAATCCGGGGCCAACGTCCTGACTTTC. Translating it yields CASSTRQSGANVLTF.

This clone showed up just a few times. The chain links TRBV2 to TRBJ2-1, with 12 bases matching TRBD2. Germline values: CDR1 SNHLY, CDR2 FYNNEI. The CDR3 has 15 amino acids. Trimming at V came to 5 bases and at J to 6 bases, leaving 5 bases not matched to a gene. As DNA, the CDR3 is TGTGCCAGCAGTTCGACTAGCGGGAGAGGCAATGAGCAGTTCTTC. Its protein product is CASSSTSGRGNEQFF.

The gene calls are TRBV7-9 and TRBJ1-2; 8 bases map to TRBD1. This CDR3 comprises 13 residues. Germline values: CDR1 SEHNR, CDR2 FQNEAQ (reference sequence). The ends lost 5 bases at V and 8 bases at J; junction bases unmatched: 7. CDR3 amino acids: CASSEGQANGYTF. The CDR3, as DNA: TGTGCCAGCAGCGAGGGACAGGCGAACGGCTACACCTTC.

This clone is termed medium-sized. The chain has TRBV7-6 and TRBJ1-1, with D possibly matching TRBD1 (5 bases). Germline values: CDR1 SGHVS, CDR2 FNYEAQ. Trimming removed 0 bases from V and 4 bases from J, with 18 bases in between. The CDR3 has 17 residues. The chain's CDR3 is CASSLAGIRTGGTEAFF. The CDR3 DNA reads TGTGCCAGCAGCTTAGCTGGCATTCGGACGGGGGGCACTGAAGCTTTCTTT.

This clone is classed as medium-sized. The V and J genes are TRBV7-9 and TRBJ1-2; 7 positions agree with TRBD1. The CDR3 contains 16 residues. In germline, CDR1 is SEHNR, CDR2 FQNEAQ (reference sequence). J was trimmed by 4 bases and V by 1 base; bases with no gene match: 9. This CDR3 is CASSLVGQDGVYGYTF. CDR3 DNA: TGTGCCAGCAGCTTAGTTGGACAGGATGGCGTCTATGGCTACACCTTC.

This chain uses TRBV5-4 with TRBJ1-2; D is perhaps TRBD1 (6 bases). The germline V and J ends were trimmed by 0 bases and 7 bases, with 13 bases remaining between them. The CDR3 contains 14 residues. Germline V gives CDR1 SGHNT, CDR2 YYREEE (reference sequence). In nucleotides, the CDR3 is TGTGCCAGCAGCTTGGACGGGGGCGCAAGTGGCTACACCTTC. Its translation: CASSLDGGASGYTF.

This chain links TRBV5-1 with TRBJ2-1, with 7 bases aligning to TRBD2. V lost 2 bases to trimming and J lost 8 bases; unmatched junction nucleotides: 10. The germline V gene has CDR1 SGHRS and CDR2 YFSETQ. This CDR3 contains 15 residues. The CDR3 DNA reads as TGCGCCAGCAGCTTCCGGGACGGGAGGTTCGATGAGCAGTTCTTC. It encodes CASSFRDGRFDEQFF.

This clone was seen only a few times. V is TRBV5-5 and J is TRBJ2-7; 9 bases are a match to TRBD1. With V trimmed by 0 bases and J by 7 bases, 8 bases remained unmatched. Germline loops: CDR1 SGHKS, CDR2 YYEKEE (reference sequence). The length of the CDR3 is 15 residues. The CDR3 coding sequence is TGTGCCAGCAGCTTGGTACACAGGGGGCTCTTTGAGCAGTACTTC. This translates into CASSLVHRGLFEQYF.

This clone is termed medium-sized. This rearrangement joins TRBV2 to TRBJ2-7, with 7 bases fitting TRBD2. CDR1 is SNHLY, CDR2 FYNNEI, per germline. The length of the CDR3 is 15 residues. The V gene end was trimmed by 10 bases and the J gene end by 2 bases; junction bases not matched to a gene: 14. The CDR3 DNA sequence: TGTGCCACCTGGAGGCAGGGCGGGGGAGCCTACGAGCAGTACTTC. Its translation is CATWRQGGGAYEQYF.

V gene TRBV11-1 combines with J gene TRBJ1-1; possibly TRBD1 for D (6 bases). CDR1 SGHAT and CDR2 FQDESV come from the germline V gene (reference sequence). Trimming pared 3 bases from V and 2 bases from J, leaving 7 bases between. CDR3 size: 13 residues. Written as DNA, the CDR3 is TGTGCCAGCAGCTTGGACAGAAACACTGAAGCTTTCTTT. Encoded protein: CASSLDRNTEAFF.

V gene TRBV9 combines with J gene TRBJ2-3; 8 bases are a match to TRBD1. Unmatched junction bases numbered 3, after V lost 0 bases and J lost 0 bases. This CDR3 contains 16 residues. Germline CDR1 and CDR2: SGDLS and YYNGEE. The DNA for the CDR3 is TGTGCCAGCAGCGTAGTGGGGACAGGTAGCACAGATACGCAGTATTTT. It is translated as CASSVVGTGSTDTQYF. The full variable domain, with the rest looked up from reference TRBV9 and TRBJ2-3, is DSGVTQTPKHLITATGQRVTLRCSPRSGDLSVYWYQQSLDQGLQFLIQYYNGEERAKGNILERFSAQQFPDLHSELNLSSLELGDSALYFCASSVVGTGSTDTQYFGPGTRLTVL.

The sample holds a few counts of this clone. The chain joins TRBV6-5 to TRBJ1-1, with D possibly being TRBD1 (6 bases). V lost 2 bases and J 5 bases, leaving 18 bases between the germline ends. This CDR3 has 16 residues. Germline V gene sequence: CDR1 MNHEY, CDR2 SVGAGI. The CDR3 bases are TGTGCCAGCAGTTACAGGACAGCCGCTCAAGGAACTGAAGCTTTCTTT. It translates to CASSYRTAAQGTEAFF.

The chain employs TRBV4-2 and TRBJ2-1, with TRBD2 matching over 7 bases. CDR1 is LGHNA, CDR2 YNFKEQ, per germline. The CDR3 sequence is 12 residues long. J gave up 8 bases and V 4 bases, and 2 bases lay outside the gene matches. CDR3 amino acids: CASSRTSDEQFF. In DNA form, the CDR3 reads TGTGCCAGCAGCCGAACTAGCGATGAGCAGTTCTTC.

This clone is labeled medium-sized. V gene TRBV4-1 combines with J gene TRBJ2-3; 8 bases are a match to TRBD2. The CDR3 extends over 18 amino acids. Germline values: CDR1 MGHRA, CDR2 YSYEKL. Trimming removed 0 bases from V and 1 base from J; junction bases left unmatched: 9. The CDR3 is CASSQDQFSGKGTDTQYF. In DNA form, the CDR3 reads TGCGCCAGCAGCCAAGATCAATTTAGCGGGAAGGGCACAGATACGCAGTATTTT.

The count of this clone is one. V usage is TRBV7-3 and J usage is TRBJ2-1, with 7 bases aligning to TRBD1. This CDR3 region has 15 residues. The V gene end was trimmed by 0 bases and the J gene end by 6 bases; junction bases not matched to a gene: 5. Germline values: CDR1 SGHTA, CDR2 FQGTGA. The CDR3 here is CASSLTAGGGNEQFF. The CDR3 bases are TGTGCCAGCAGCTTAACCGCAGGGGGTGGCAATGAGCAGTTCTTC. Drawing the rest from reference TRBV7-3 and TRBJ2-1, the complete variable domain is GAGVSQTPSNKVTEKGKYVELRCDPISGHTALYWYRQSLGQGPEFLIYFQGTGAADDSGLPNDRFFAVRPEGSVSTLKIQRTERGDSAVYLCASSLTAGGGNEQFFGPGTRLTVL.